This T cell receptor (beta chain) appears in the sequencing data of a study of T cell repertoires in cytomegalovirus infection. TCRdb reprocessed the reads via MiXCR and lists one record per CDR3 protein. This table holds fewer than 850,000 distinct CDR3 sequences, almost 30% found once. This clonotype was detected only a few times. The antigen remains undetermined. Germline V gene sequence: CDR1 SGHVS, CDR2 FNYEAQ. V gave up 2 bases and J gave up 7 bases; unmatched junction bases: 7. The CDR3 runs to 16 residues. Source: cultured CD8+ T cells from PBMCs, taken from culture after CMV antigen stimulation. This TCR was recovered from a human donor in good health (CMV status not recorded). Some clones in this sample may be carry-over from other donors' samples. The V gene is TRBV7-6, the J gene TRBJ2-2, with 10 nucleotides matching TRBD1. The CDR3 is CASSLRTGGMNGELFF. In DNA, the CDR3 is TGTGCCAGCAGCTTAAGGACAGGGGGAATGAACGGGGAGCTGTTTTTT.